Each of the 20 T cell receptor beta chains below was sequenced from the same sample in a study of T cell repertoires in cytomegalovirus infection. TCRdb reanalysed the reads using MiXCR and keeps one entry per CDR3 protein. The data hold around 58,000 distinct CDR3 sequences, with around 20% observed a single time. These receptors lack a known antigen. The source material was CD8+ T cells from cultured PBMCs, sampled from culture after CMV antigen stimulation. All receptors derive from a human donor in good health (CMV status not recorded). Some clones in this sample may be carry-over from other donors' samples.

J is TRBJ1-1 and V is TRBV12-3 or TRBV12-4, with no clear D. CDR3 size: 14 residues. Trimming removed 0 bases at V and 0 bases at J, with 5 bases between. The CDR3: CASSLAALNTEAFF. CDR3 coding DNA: TGTGCCAGCAGTTTAGCAGCCTTGAACACTGAAGCTTTCTTT.

The chain couples TRBV28 to TRBJ2-5; 7 nucleotides match TRBD1. The CDR3 is 13 residues long. CDR1 is MDHEN and CDR2 is SYDVKM in the germline V gene. The ends lost 6 bases at V and 2 bases at J; junction bases unmatched: 3. The CDR3 DNA reads as TGTGCCAGCAGATGGGACAGACAAGAGACCCAGTACTTC. Protein product: CASRWDRQETQYF.

This clonotype was seen a few times. The gene calls are TRBV7-9 and TRBJ2-1, with D perhaps being TRBD1 or TRBD2 (5 bases each). The CDR3 length is 15 residues. V was pared by 4 bases and J by 5 bases, with 15 bases between. The V gene's germline CDR1 is SEHNR and CDR2 FQNEAQ (reference sequence). The CDR3 loop reads CASSSPLGENNEQFF. The CDR3 DNA follows: TGTGCCAGCAGCTCGCCCTTGGGGGAAAACAATGAGCAGTTCTTC.

Only a few counts were recorded for this clonotype. The chain is built from TRBV11-2 and TRBJ2-3, with 11 positions matching TRBD1. This CDR3 has 20 residues. Germline V gives CDR1 SGHAT, CDR2 FQNNGV. Trimming took 2 bases from V and 2 from J; bases not matched to a gene: 15. The CDR3 DNA follows: TGTGCCAGCAGCTTAAGACGACGGGACAGGGGGTCCGGGGACACAGATACGCAGTATTTT. Protein: CASSLRRRDRGSGDTDTQYF.

The chain employs TRBV7-9 and TRBJ1-1; perhaps TRBD1 as D (5 bases). Germline CDR1 SEHNR, CDR2 FQNEAQ (reference sequence). The CDR3 contains 12 residues. V was trimmed by 8 bases and J by 1 base, leaving 8 bases between them. For the CDR3, the DNA is TGTGCCAGCGGCCAGGGGAACACTGAAGCTTTCTTT. Protein sequence: CASGQGNTEAFF.

The chain has TRBV19 and TRBJ1-5, with D tentatively TRBD1 (6 bases). V was trimmed by 0 bases and J by 7 bases, leaving 16 bases between them. Germline V gene lookup returns CDR1 LNHDA and CDR2 SQIVND (reference sequence). The CDR3 is made up of 16 amino acids. The CDR3 reads CASSIDSGGGSQPQHF. The CDR3 DNA reads TGTGCCAGTAGTATAGATTCAGGAGGGGGAAGCCAGCCCCAGCATTTT. Complete variable domain (other parts from reference TRBV19 and TRBJ1-5): DGGITQSPKYLFRKEGQNVTLSCEQNLNHDAMYWYRQDPGQGLRLIYYSQIVNDFQKGDIAEGYSVSREKKESFPLTVTSAQKNPTAFYLCASSIDSGGGSQPQHFGDGTRLSIL.

J is TRBJ1-1 and V is TRBV7-2; D is uncertain. The germline CDR1 and CDR2 sequences are SGHTA and FQGNSA. Trimming removed 1 base at V and 6 bases at J, with 9 bases between. The CDR3 runs to 13 residues. The CDR3, as DNA: TGTGCCAGCAGCTTAGGAGTTACCGCTGAAGCTTTCTTT. It is translated as CASSLGVTAEAFF.

This clonotype came up a few times. This chain links TRBV7-2 with TRBJ1-1, with TRBD1 identical over 7 bases. The CDR3 has 16 residues. In germline, CDR1 is SGHTA, CDR2 FQGNSA. V gave up 1 base and J gave up 3 bases; unmatched junction bases: 8. This chain's CDR3 is CASSLDRDRVDTEAFF. CDR3 nucleotide sequence: TGTGCCAGCAGCTTAGACCGCGACAGGGTGGACACTGAAGCTTTCTTT.

The rearrangement joins TRBV7-2 to TRBJ1-6; 9 positions match TRBD1. This CDR3 contains 16 residues. V lost 6 bases to trimming and J lost 7 bases; unmatched junction nucleotides: 10. Per germline, CDR1 SGHTA and CDR2 FQGNSA. The CDR3 DNA sequence: TGTGCCAGCAGTCCATCCCAGGGACAGGGCAATTCACCCCTCCACTTT. Translated, it gives CASSPSQGQGNSPLHF.

This clonotype was detected only a few times. The J gene is TRBJ1-1, the V gene TRBV20-1, with a tentative D call TRBD1 (5 bases). This CDR3 contains 15 residues. In germline, CDR1 is DFQATT, CDR2 SNEGSKA (reference sequence). With 0 bases removed from V and 6 bases from J, the gap between germline ends came to 17 bases. The CDR3 sequence: CSARDLAGAGSEAFF. The CDR3, as DNA: TGCAGTGCTAGAGATTTAGCCGGGGCAGGGTCTGAAGCTTTCTTT.

The chain combines TRBV7-2 with TRBJ2-3; D is unclear. CDR1 is SGHTA, CDR2 FQGNSA, per germline. The V and J ends lost 2 bases and 4 bases respectively, with 13 bases between them. The CDR3 has 15 residues. In DNA, the CDR3 is TGTGCCAGCAGCTTACGCGACTCCCTCGCAGATACGCAGTATTTT. It specifies CASSLRDSLADTQYF.

V gene TRBV20-1 combines with J gene TRBJ1-2; 7 bases line up with TRBD1. The CDR3 covers 15 residues. With V trimmed by 3 bases and J by 2 bases, 9 bases remained unmatched. Per the germline V gene, CDR1 is DFQATT and CDR2 is SNEGSKA (reference sequence). As DNA, the CDR3 is TGCAGTGCTAGGGTTCCGACAGGGTCAAACTATGGCTACACCTTC. It translates to CSARVPTGSNYGYTF.

Details on this clonotype: This clone may be a read error of a much larger clone one base away. The rearrangement joins TRBV6-2 or TRBV6-3 to TRBJ1-3, with 7 bases lining up with TRBD1. Germline values: CDR1 MNHEY, CDR2 SVGEGT. The CDR3 spans 22 residues. In DNA, the CDR3 is TGTGTCAGCTTCCTGGACCGAGATTCCCATCAGGACAGGAGGAGCTCTGGAAACACCATATATTTT. This codes for CVSFLDRDSHQDRRSSGNTIYF.

This clonotype turned up a few times. This chain links TRBV6-2 or TRBV6-3 with TRBJ1-1, with D perhaps matching TRBD1 (5 bases). V lost 7 bases and J lost 4, with 13 bases in between. CDR3 length equals 13 residues. From germline, CDR1 is MNHEY and CDR2 SVGEGT. The CDR3 sequence: CASTRGLLTEAFF. DNA of the CDR3: TGTGCCAGCACCCGGGGGTTGCTCACTGAAGCTTTCTTT.

The gene calls are TRBV12-3 or TRBV12-4 and TRBJ2-1; D is perhaps TRBD1 (5 bases). Trimming cost V 5 bases and J 0 bases, with 14 bases left between them. The CDR3 spans 16 residues. The CDR3 protein is CASSPTARRSYNEQFF. The CDR3 nucleotides are TGTGCCAGCAGTCCGACAGCCCGTCGCTCCTACAATGAGCAGTTCTTC.

The chain links TRBV13 to TRBJ1-1, with unresolved D. Trimming left V 3 bases short and J 4 bases short, with 18 bases between. Germline loops: CDR1 PRHDT, CDR2 FYEKMQ (reference sequence). CDR3 size: 16 residues. CDR3 region: CASSFSGGVSPTEAFF. CDR3 sequence (DNA): TGTGCCAGCAGCTTCTCGGGAGGTGTATCCCCCACTGAAGCTTTCTTT.

Concerning this clonotype: An end of the junction does not agree with germline; a read error may underlie this. The J gene is TRBJ2-7, the V gene TRBV7-2; D is unresolved. Germline loops: CDR1 SGHTA, CDR2 FQGNSA. The CDR3 contains 18 residues. Here the CDR3 reads CASSLGIAGLRNSYEQYF. For the CDR3, the DNA is TGTGCCAGTAGCTTAGGGATCGCAGGCCTCCGGAACTCCTACGAGCAGTACTTC.

The chain uses TRBV29-1 and TRBJ2-1; 8 bases match TRBD1. The CDR3 consists of 16 residues. In germline, CDR1 is SQVTM, CDR2 ANQGSEA. V was clipped by 3 bases and J by 1 base; unmatched bases: 8. For the CDR3, the DNA is TGCAGCGTTGAGGCCCCGGACAGGGAGTCCTACAATGAGCAGTTCTTC. This codes for CSVEAPDRESYNEQFF.

In its sample, this clonotype was seen a few times. CDR3 amino acids: CASSSPWTGNEKLFF. CDR3 sequence (DNA): TGTGCCAGCAGTTCCCCTTGGACAGGGAATGAAAAACTGTTTTTT. The genes are TRBV12-3 or TRBV12-4 and TRBJ1-4; TRBD1 aligns across 8 bases. V was pared by 4 bases and J by 5 bases, with 6 bases of the junction left unmatched. The CDR3 length is 15 residues.

The chain links TRBV11-2 to TRBJ2-7; 7 nucleotides line up with TRBD1. V was pared by 2 bases and J by 2 bases, with 6 bases of the junction left unmatched. Germline V lookup: CDR1 SGHAT, CDR2 FQNNGV. The CDR3 has 15 amino acids. DNA for the CDR3: TGTGCCAGCAGCTTATGGGACAGCAATACCTACGAGCAGTACTTC. Its translation: CASSLWDSNTYEQYF.